These 5 T cell receptor beta chains came from one sample sequenced in a study of T cells after yellow fever vaccination. TCRdb re-called the 5' RACE reads through MiXCR, storing one row per CDR3 protein. Found here are roughly 170,000 distinct CDR3 sequences, roughly 9% of them singletons; the top ten hold approximately 35%. This material consisted of CD8+ T cells sorted from PBMCs, taken 45 days after the yellow fever booster vaccination. These receptors all stem from a man aged 18 to 30 who received the YFV17D yellow fever vaccine.

Only a few counts were recorded for this clonotype. For the CDR3, the DNA is TGTGCCAGCAGCAAACGGGACAGCTCTGGAAACACCATATATTTT. Its translation is CASSKRDSSGNTIYF. V gene TRBV14 combines with J gene TRBJ1-3; TRBD1 agrees at 7 bases. The CDR3 spans 15 residues. Germline CDR1 and CDR2: SGHDN and FVKESK. V was pared by 5 bases and J by 0 bases, with 4 bases of the junction left unmatched.

The chain joins TRBV12-3 or TRBV12-4 to TRBJ2-3; 11 nucleotides align to TRBD1. This CDR3 has 15 amino acids. Trimming cost V 5 bases and J 6 bases; bases outside gene matches: 7. CDR3 sequence: CASSGQGARADTQYF. DNA for the CDR3: TGTGCCAGCAGTGGACAGGGGGCAAGGGCCGATACGCAGTATTTT.

This sequence joins TRBV4-2 and TRBJ2-5; 10 nucleotides match TRBD2. V trimming: 0 bases; J trimming: 0 bases; junction bases outside the gene matches: 7. CDR1 is LGHNA, CDR2 YNFKEQ, per germline. The CDR3 covers 18 residues. The chain's CDR3 is CASSQEISGGPYQETQYF. The CDR3 nucleotides read TGTGCCAGCAGCCAAGAGATTAGCGGGGGGCCGTACCAAGAGACCCAGTACTTC.

The gene calls are TRBV9 and TRBJ2-5, with 7 bases matching TRBD2. The CDR3 sequence is 14 residues long. The V gene's germline CDR1 is SGDLS and CDR2 YYNGEE. Losses at the gene ends were 7 bases for V and 7 bases for J; bases not matched to a gene: 13. The CDR3: CASAGGASGGTQYF. The CDR3 DNA sequence: TGTGCCAGCGCTGGGGGAGCCTCGGGAGGGACCCAGTACTTC.

In its sample, this clonotype was seen many times. The chain's CDR3 is CASSRRQQDTEAFF. In DNA, the CDR3 is TGCGCCAGCAGCCGTAGACAGCAAGACACTGAAGCTTTCTTT. This rearrangement joins TRBV4-1 to TRBJ1-1, with D perhaps matching TRBD1 (5 bases). The germline V gene encodes CDR1 MGHRA and CDR2 YSYEKL. This CDR3 comprises 14 residues. Trimming removed 4 bases from V and 3 bases from J, with 12 bases in between.